This TCR beta chain was documented in a study of somatic mutations in cytotoxic T cells in rheumatoid arthritis. Study context: The flow sorting of some V beta antibody-stained T-cell populations reached nearly 100% purity, and the sorted populations included V beta1+ cells sequenced for TCRB.

Of note for this clone: Its specificity is unknown.

As processed by the authors: Published virus-specific TCRB sequences found rare matches among patient CD8+ clones larger than 1%. Sequencing was performed with immunoSEQ multiplex PCR; in TCRdb, only in-frame clones are kept and a portion is missing. Clonal size and the V and J genes are those of that table, whereas D and trimming came from the DNA. The sample includes tens of thousands of clones, around 90% of them seen just once. Findings and limits, study-wide: Adjustment for multiple comparisons was not applied to the slight TRBV07 underrepresentation observed in rheumatoid arthritis patients.

V shed 5 bases and J shed 1 base, with 15 bases lying between them. The CDR3 totals 16 residues. Looked up from germline, CDR1 is SGHVS and CDR2 is FQNEAQ. V and J are TRBV7-8 and TRBJ2-1; perhaps D is TRBD1 or TRBD2 (6 bases each). The TCR sequence derives from an adult with rheumatoid arthritis. Source material: CD8+ T cells sorted from blood. The CDR3 here is CASSPRRGKSYNEQFF. DNA of the CDR3: TGTGCCAGCAGCCCCAGGAGGGGGAAGTCCTACAATGAGCAGTTCTTC.